Following are 32 T cell receptor beta chains from one sample sequenced in a study of graft-versus-host responses after intestinal transplantation. No antigen has been identified for these receptors. Sequencing used immunoSEQ multiplex PCR; TCRdb keeps in-frame clones, though not all of them. The sample gives about 120,000 clones, 85% to 95% of which show up once; over 2.5% is in the top ten. Sequencing used unstimulated CD8+ T cells sorted from spleen or lymph node cells, obtained before intestinal transplant. These receptors were obtained from a human donor who received an intestinal transplant.

CDR3: CASSMLAGGATDTQYF. Written as DNA, the CDR3 is TGTGCCAGTAGTATGTTAGCGGGAGGAGCCACAGATACGCAGTATTTT. This chain joins TRBV19 and TRBJ2-3; 10 bases are a match to TRBD2. V lost 3 bases and J lost 2; bases outside the gene matches: 5. The CDR3 is made up of 16 amino acids. CDR1 is LNHDA and CDR2 is SQIVND in the germline V gene (reference sequence).

The genes are TRBV5-1 and TRBJ2-1, with D tentatively TRBD2 (5 bases). The germline V and J ends were trimmed by 4 bases and 5 bases, with 10 bases remaining between them. The V gene's germline CDR1 is SGHRS and CDR2 YFSETQ. This CDR3 is built from 13 residues. The CDR3 sequence: CASSLLGDNEQFF. CDR3 DNA sequence: TGCGCCAGCAGCCTCCTCGGGGACAATGAGCAGTTCTTC.

The chain recombines TRBV10-3 with TRBJ2-1; D is unclear. V was trimmed by 6 bases and J by 3 bases, leaving 3 bases between them. The germline V gene has CDR1 ENHRY and CDR2 SYGVKD. The CDR3 is 11 amino acids. The CDR3 spells CAIRDYNEQFF. The CDR3 region has the DNA TGTGCCATCAGGGACTACAATGAGCAGTTCTTC.

In the case of this clone: Other nucleotide sequences in the sample specify the same CDR3. The chain recombines TRBV28 with TRBJ1-1; tentatively, D is TRBD1 (5 bases). The CDR3 is 14 amino acids. Germline V gene data show CDR1 as MDHEN and CDR2 as SYDVKM. The V and J ends lost 2 bases and 1 base respectively, with 8 bases between them. CDR3 sequence reads: CASSLTGTNTEAFF. The CDR3 DNA is TGTGCCAGCAGTTTAACCGGGACGAACACTGAAGCTTTCTTT.

The CDR3 DNA is TGTGCCAGCAGTTTGGAAATTTACTATGGCTACACCTTC. It encodes CASSLEIYYGYTF. This sequence joins TRBV28 and TRBJ1-2, with D unresolved. Deletions cut 3 bases from V and 3 bases from J, with 8 bases between. Germline-derived CDR1 and CDR2 are MDHEN and SYDVKM. CDR3 length equals 13 residues.

The V and J genes are TRBV7-8 and TRBJ2-1, with 9 positions matching TRBD2. The germline V gene encodes CDR1 SGHVS and CDR2 FQNEAQ. The CDR3 is made up of 15 amino acids. The V gene end was trimmed by 2 bases and the J gene end by 5 bases; junction bases not matched to a gene: 4. The CDR3 DNA reads TGTGCCAGCAGCTTAAGCGGGAGGCTAGACAATGAGCAGTTCTTC. It encodes CASSLSGRLDNEQFF.

The J gene is TRBJ1-6, the V gene TRBV4-1; D remains ambiguous. V was shortened by 2 bases and J by 0 bases, with 8 bases between the two germline ends. Germline-derived CDR1 and CDR2 are MGHRA and YSYEKL. The CDR3 is 16 residues long. The CDR3 sequence: CASSQTESSYNSPLHF. The CDR3 bases are TGCGCCAGCAGCCAAACGGAAAGCTCCTATAATTCACCCCTCCACTTT.

The chain is built from TRBV9 and TRBJ2-3; D gene ambiguous. Germline V gives CDR1 SGDLS, CDR2 YYNGEE. The CDR3 loop spans 12 amino acids. Trimming removed 1 base at V and 2 bases at J, with 2 bases between. CDR3 loop: CASSVNTDTQYF. In DNA form, the CDR3 reads TGTGCCAGCAGCGTAAACACAGATACGCAGTATTTT. The entire variable domain, with the rest obtained from reference TRBV9 and TRBJ2-3, is as follows: DSGVTQTPKHLITATGQRVTLRCSPRSGDLSVYWYQQSLDQGLQFLIQYYNGEERAKGNILERFSAQQFPDLHSELNLSSLELGDSALYFCASSVNTDTQYFGPGTRLTVL.

The chain couples TRBV9 to TRBJ2-3; 10 bases fit TRBD2. V trimming: 0 bases; J trimming: 4 bases; junction bases outside the gene matches: 8. The V gene's germline CDR1 is SGDLS and CDR2 YYNGEE. The CDR3 sequence is 17 residues long. The CDR3 DNA follows: TGTGCCAGCAGCGTAGCTCCCCTAGCGGGAGAGGCAGATACGCAGTATTTT. Translation gives CASSVAPLAGEADTQYF. Together with reference TRBV9 and TRBJ2-3, the CDR3 gives the full variable domain: DSGVTQTPKHLITATGQRVTLRCSPRSGDLSVYWYQQSLDQGLQFLIQYYNGEERAKGNILERFSAQQFPDLHSELNLSSLELGDSALYFCASSVAPLAGEADTQYFGPGTRLTVL.

J is TRBJ2-7 and V is TRBV2; a weak D match, TRBD1 (6 bases). The CDR3 has 12 residues. The V and J ends lost 8 bases and 7 bases respectively, with 15 bases between them. In germline, CDR1 is SNHLY, CDR2 FYNNEI. The CDR3 nucleotides read TGTGCCAGCTTGGACAGTTCGGGGGAGCAGTACTTC. Protein sequence: CASLDSSGEQYF.

The chain joins TRBV28 to TRBJ2-7, with D uncertain. The CDR3 loop spans 14 amino acids. Per the germline V gene, CDR1 is MDHEN and CDR2 is SYDVKM. V shed 8 bases and J shed 0 bases, with 14 bases lying between them. CDR3 sequence: CASLATESSYEQYF. The CDR3 nucleotides are TGTGCCAGCTTGGCGACGGAGAGCTCCTACGAGCAGTACTTC.

This clone has more than one count but fewer than ten. The chain uses TRBV10-3 and TRBJ1-1; D remains unclear. The germline V and J ends were trimmed by 6 bases and 0 bases, with 8 bases remaining between them. Germline V gene lookup returns CDR1 ENHRY and CDR2 SYGVKD. The CDR3 loop spans 13 amino acids. This CDR3 is CAIRGGMNTEAFF. The CDR3 nucleotides are TGTGCCATCAGAGGCGGCATGAACACTGAAGCTTTCTTT.

The V gene is TRBV4-1, the J gene TRBJ2-5; 9 bases are a match to TRBD2. The trim removed 0 bases at V and 4 bases at J, leaving 3 bases unmatched. The CDR3 contains 15 residues. Looked up from germline, CDR1 is MGHRA and CDR2 is YSYEKL. The CDR3 nucleotides are TGCGCCAGCAGCCAAGAATGGCGGGAGGGAGAGACCCAGTACTTC. As protein: CASSQEWREGETQYF.

V and J are TRBV27 and TRBJ2-5; TRBD2 agrees at 9 bases. The J segment lost 2 bases and the V segment lost 2 bases, leaving 6 bases of the junction unmatched. The V gene's germline CDR1 is MNHEY and CDR2 SMNVEV (reference sequence). There are 16 residues in the CDR3. CDR3 nucleotide sequence: TGTGCCAGCAGTTTACTAGCGGGACTACATCAAGAGACCCAGTACTTC. Its translation is CASSLLAGLHQETQYF.

The V call is TRBV7-3, the J call TRBJ2-1; 9 bases line up with TRBD2. Germline CDR1 is SGHTA and CDR2 is FQGTGA. V was clipped by 6 bases and J by 2 bases; unmatched bases: 5. This CDR3 region has 15 residues. CDR3 nucleotide sequence: TGTGCCAGCAGTTATAGCGGGAGCCCCTACAATGAGCAGTTCTTC. This encodes CASSYSGSPYNEQFF.

This clone was observed a single time. The gene calls are TRBV4-2 and TRBJ2-2, with D possibly TRBD2 on 6 matching bases. In germline, CDR1 is LGHNA, CDR2 YNFKEQ. The germline V and J ends were trimmed by 2 bases and 7 bases, with 14 bases remaining between them. This CDR3 has 15 amino acids. This chain's CDR3 is CASSQSPGAGGELFF. The CDR3 region has the DNA TGTGCCAGCAGCCAATCCCCGGGAGCGGGCGGGGAGCTGTTTTTT.

Turning to this clone: Other DNA variants within this sample encode the same CDR3. This chain joins TRBV5-6 and TRBJ2-2; D is unresolved. With 1 base removed from V and 1 base from J, the gap between germline ends came to 5 bases. The CDR3 loop spans 14 amino acids. Germline CDR1 is SGHDT and CDR2 is YYEEEE. CDR3 sequence reads: CASSLTRNTGELFF. CDR3 DNA sequence: TGTGCCAGCAGCTTGACCCGGAACACCGGGGAGCTGTTTTTT.

The rearrangement uses TRBV2 and TRBJ1-1; a possible D gene is TRBD1 (6 bases). Germline-derived CDR1 and CDR2 are SNHLY and FYNNEI. This CDR3 is 14 amino acids long. Trimming removed 4 bases from V and 1 base from J, with 10 bases in between. The CDR3 DNA reads TGTGCCAGCAGTGTGGGGGCCGAGAACACTGAAGCTTTCTTT. It codes for CASSVGAENTEAFF.

The V and J genes are TRBV7-2 and TRBJ2-7; D unclear. Trimming removed 3 bases at V and 2 bases at J, with 11 bases between. The CDR3 is 14 residues long. Germline assignment: CDR1 SGHTA and CDR2 FQGNSA. The CDR3 loop reads CASSFLGPTYEQYF. CDR3 nucleotide sequence: TGTGCCAGCAGCTTTCTGGGTCCCACCTACGAGCAGTACTTC. Based on the CDR3 plus reference TRBV7-2 and TRBJ2-7, the full variable domain is GAGVSQSPSNKVTEKGKDVELRCDPISGHTALYWYRQSLGQGLEFLIYFQGNSAPDKSGLPSDRFSAERTGGSVSTLTIQRTQQEDSAVYLCASSFLGPTYEQYFGPGTRLTVT.

About this clone: The same CDR3 can be traced to other DNA sequences in this sample. The chain employs TRBV7-9 and TRBJ2-1, with TRBD2 identical over 12 bases. The germline V gene has CDR1 SEHNR and CDR2 FQNEAQ (reference sequence). With 3 bases clipped from V and 0 bases from J, the junction kept 9 bases outside the gene matches. CDR3 length: 19 amino acids. DNA for the CDR3: TGTGCCAGCAGCTTCCCACTAGCGGGAGGTCAAAGCTCCTACAATGAGCAGTTCTTC. Protein: CASSFPLAGGQSSYNEQFF.

V is TRBV28 and J is TRBJ2-1; perhaps TRBD2 as D (7 bases). V was trimmed by 8 bases and J by 5 bases, leaving 19 bases between them. The CDR3 is 15 amino acids. CDR1 is MDHEN, CDR2 SYDVKM, per germline. The CDR3 region is CASQMTGGADNEQFF. Here the CDR3 DNA reads TGTGCCAGCCAAATGACGGGGGGCGCCGACAATGAGCAGTTCTTC.

The genes are TRBV7-2 and TRBJ2-5, with 10 bases aligning to TRBD2. The V gene end was trimmed by 1 base and the J gene end by 5 bases; junction bases not matched to a gene: 10. Germline V lookup: CDR1 SGHTA, CDR2 FQGNSA. The CDR3 extends over 17 amino acids. CDR3: CASSLDLAGVDEETQYF. In nucleotides, the CDR3 is TGTGCCAGCAGCTTAGACCTAGCGGGAGTAGATGAGGAGACCCAGTACTTC.

The CDR3 spells CASSIRSSGLSTDTQYF. CDR3 coding DNA: TGTGCCAGTAGTATCCGATCTAGCGGACTTAGCACAGATACGCAGTATTTT. The chain carries TRBV19 and TRBJ2-3; TRBD2 matches 7 bases. The germline CDR1 and CDR2 sequences are LNHDA and SQIVND (reference sequence). The CDR3 is 17 amino acids. V gave up 3 bases and J gave up 0 bases; unmatched junction bases: 9.

The chain combines TRBV7-2 with TRBJ1-1; D gene uncertain. The CDR3 totals 10 residues. V gave up 8 bases and J gave up 7 bases, with 8 bases separating them. The germline CDR1 and CDR2 sequences are SGHTA and FQGNSA. CDR3 amino acids: CASPALEAFF. CDR3 nucleotide sequence: TGTGCCAGCCCGGCCCTTGAAGCTTTCTTT.

The genes are TRBV28 and TRBJ2-7, with TRBD1 identical over 7 bases. The CDR3 spans 15 residues. J was trimmed by 7 bases and V by 1 base; bases with no gene match: 10. CDR1 is MDHEN, CDR2 SYDVKM, per germline. The CDR3, as DNA: TGTGCCAGCAGTTTATACGGGACAGTTTCTCGGGAGCAGTACTTC. Amino acid sequence: CASSLYGTVSREQYF. Supplemented by reference TRBV28 and TRBJ2-7, the full variable domain reads DVKVTQSSRYLVKRTGEKVFLECVQDMDHENMFWYRQDPGLGLRLIYFSYDVKMKEKGDIPEGYSVSREKKERFSLILESASTNQTSMYLCASSLYGTVSREQYFGPGTRLTVT.

This chain connects TRBV6-1 to TRBJ2-7; unclear D gene. V lost 4 bases and J 4 bases, leaving 8 bases between the germline ends. Germline CDR1 reads MNHNS; CDR2 reads SASEGT. This CDR3 contains 12 residues. CDR3 residues: CASSGLPYEQYF. CDR3 sequence (DNA): TGTGCCAGCAGTGGGCTCCCTTACGAGCAGTACTTC.

CDR3 nucleotide sequence: TGTGCCAGCAGCCACTACACAGGGAGTGTTGACACCATATATTTT. This sequence encodes CASSHYTGSVDTIYF. V gene TRBV28 combines with J gene TRBJ1-3; TRBD1 might be the D (6 bases). CDR1 MDHEN and CDR2 SYDVKM come from the germline V gene. This CDR3 contains 15 residues. Deletions cut 6 bases from V and 8 bases from J, with 20 bases between.

CDR3 sequence (DNA): TGTGCCAGCAGCGTAGGAGGTACAACTGACTACGAGCAGTACTTC. Translated: CASSVGGTTDYEQYF. This rearrangement joins TRBV9 to TRBJ2-7; D ambiguous. CDR3 length equals 15 residues. V lost 0 bases and J lost 3, with 13 bases in between. Germline assignment: CDR1 SGDLS and CDR2 YYNGEE. Drawing the rest from reference TRBV9 and TRBJ2-7, the complete variable domain is DSGVTQTPKHLITATGQRVTLRCSPRSGDLSVYWYQQSLDQGLQFLIQYYNGEERAKGNILERFSAQQFPDLHSELNLSSLELGDSALYFCASSVGGTTDYEQYFGPGTRLTVT.

The chain combines TRBV30 with TRBJ1-1; 9 bases map to TRBD1. Germline lookup yields CDR1 GTSNPN and CDR2 SVGIG (reference sequence). V gave up 5 bases and J gave up 5 bases; unmatched junction bases: 6. The CDR3 runs to 13 residues. CDR3 amino acids: CAWGRTGETEAFF. CDR3 nucleotides: TGTGCCTGGGGGCGGACAGGGGAGACTGAAGCTTTCTTT.

The chain has TRBV7-9 and TRBJ2-1, with 11 bases matching TRBD2. The V segment lost 3 bases and the J segment 6 bases; nucleotides outside the gene matches: 7. Germline CDR1 is SEHNR and CDR2 is FQNEAQ (reference sequence). CDR3 length: 16 amino acids. The CDR3 loop is CASSFRTSGSGNEQFF. CDR3 coding DNA: TGTGCCAGCAGCTTCAGAACTAGCGGGAGTGGCAATGAGCAGTTCTTC. The full variable domain, completed using reference TRBV7-9 and TRBJ2-1, is DTGVSQNPRHKITKRGQNVTFRCDPISEHNRLYWYRQTLGQGPEFLTYFQNEAQLEKSRLLSDRFSAERPKGSFSTLEIQRTEQGDSAMYLCASSFRTSGSGNEQFFGPGTRLTVL.

This clone has a single count. This sequence joins TRBV28 and TRBJ2-5; D call uncertain. This CDR3 contains 14 residues. With 1 base removed from V and 2 bases from J, the gap between germline ends came to 8 bases. The germline V gene has CDR1 MDHEN and CDR2 SYDVKM. CDR3 sequence: CASSLYGYQETQYF. The CDR3 nucleotides are TGTGCCAGCAGTTTATACGGGTATCAAGAGACCCAGTACTTC.

The chain uses TRBV15 and TRBJ2-5; 7 nucleotides match TRBD2. With the DNA end fitting TRBJ2-7 better, the J assignment may be wrong. The V gene's germline CDR1 is LNHNV and CDR2 YYDKDF (reference sequence). The length of the CDR3 is 15 residues. The CDR3 nucleotides are TGTGCCACCAGCCCCTTTTTGGGGGGGGACTACGAGCAGTACTTC. Translated, it gives CATSPFLGGDYEQYF.